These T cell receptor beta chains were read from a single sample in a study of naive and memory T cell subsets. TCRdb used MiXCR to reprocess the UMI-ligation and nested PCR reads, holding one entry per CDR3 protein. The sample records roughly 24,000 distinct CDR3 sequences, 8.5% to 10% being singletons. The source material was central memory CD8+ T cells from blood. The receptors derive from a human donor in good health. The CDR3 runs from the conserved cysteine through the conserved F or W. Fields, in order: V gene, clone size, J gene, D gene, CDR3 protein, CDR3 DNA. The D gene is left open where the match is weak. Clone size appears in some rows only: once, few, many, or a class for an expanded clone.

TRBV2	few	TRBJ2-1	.	CASSDSYFPKDEQFF	TGTGCCAGCAGTGACTCATACTTCCCTAAGGATGAGCAGTTCTTC
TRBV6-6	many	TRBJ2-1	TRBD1	CASSYGTEHNEQFF	TGTGCCAGCAGTTACGGGACAGAGCACAATGAGCAGTTCTTC
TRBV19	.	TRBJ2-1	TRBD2	CASSTRLAGSSYNEQFF	TGTGCCAGTAGTACCCGACTAGCGGGGAGCTCCTACAATGAGCAGTTCTTC
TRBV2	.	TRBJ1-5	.	CASGGQANQPQHF	TGTGCCAGCGGAGGGCAAGCCAATCAGCCCCAGCATTTT
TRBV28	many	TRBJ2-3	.	CASSGAGFADTQYF	TGTGCCAGCAGTGGCGCAGGGTTCGCAGATACGCAGTATTTT
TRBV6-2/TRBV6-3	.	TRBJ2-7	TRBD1	CASSRRGSTYEQYF	TGTGCCAGCAGTCGCAGGGGGTCAACCTACGAGCAGTACTTC
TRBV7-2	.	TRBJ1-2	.	CASSWGFGNYGYTF	TGTGCCAGCAGCTGGGGCTTCGGGAACTATGGCTACACCTTC
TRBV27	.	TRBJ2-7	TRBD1	CASSLNTGAYEQYF	TGTGCCAGCAGTCTGAACACAGGGGCTTACGAGCAGTACTTC
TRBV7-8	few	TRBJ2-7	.	CASSPGSAATSYEQYF	TGTGCCAGCAGCCCAGGGTCGGCTGCTACTTCCTACGAGCAGTACTTC
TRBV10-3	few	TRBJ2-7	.	CAISESMTVPLEQYF	TGTGCCATCAGTGAGTCGATGACAGTGCCTTTGGAGCAGTACTTC